This T cell receptor beta chain stems from a study of T cells in Graves' hyperthyroidism and ophthalmopathy. Across the whole study: At the time of initial diagnosis and before any treatment, peripheral blood was collected.

Patients counted as stable if ophthalmopathy did not develop within 18 months. Diagnoses rested on clinical symptoms, serum thyroxine and TRAb, thyroid ultrasound and orbital computed tomography. PBMCs were obtained from over 8.5 ml fresh peripheral blood. As regards this clonotype: A much bigger clone sits one base away, suggesting this may be a read error.

V trimming: 5 bases; J trimming: 2 bases; junction bases outside the gene matches: 14. The CDR3 is 17 residues long. Germline V lookup: CDR1 SEHNR, CDR2 FQNEAQ (reference sequence). The TCR beta CDR3 regions underwent amplification using RNA transcripts as the source. The HTBI primer set drove a first-round RT-PCR of the TCR CDR3. Each CDR3 protein is one row after TCRdb ran MiXCR on the multiplex PCR reads. This table holds about 480,000 distinct CDR3 sequences, approximately 14% found once. V usage is TRBV7-9 and J usage is TRBJ1-2; 7 positions agree with TRBD1. This receptor was taken from a woman aged 18 to 35 with Graves' hyperthyroidism. Sequenced sample: blood. The CDR3 here is CASSPRHPGGENYGYTF. In DNA form, the CDR3 reads TGTGCCAGCAGCCCCCGACATCCAGGGGGTGAGAACTATGGCTACACCTTC. Full variable domain (missing parts from reference TRBV7-9 and TRBJ1-2): DTGVSQNPRHKITKRGQNVTFRCDPISEHNRLYWYRQTLGQGPEFLTYFQNEAQLEKSRLLSDRFSAERPKGSFSTLEIQRTEQGDSAMYLCASSPRHPGGENYGYTFGSGTRLTVV.